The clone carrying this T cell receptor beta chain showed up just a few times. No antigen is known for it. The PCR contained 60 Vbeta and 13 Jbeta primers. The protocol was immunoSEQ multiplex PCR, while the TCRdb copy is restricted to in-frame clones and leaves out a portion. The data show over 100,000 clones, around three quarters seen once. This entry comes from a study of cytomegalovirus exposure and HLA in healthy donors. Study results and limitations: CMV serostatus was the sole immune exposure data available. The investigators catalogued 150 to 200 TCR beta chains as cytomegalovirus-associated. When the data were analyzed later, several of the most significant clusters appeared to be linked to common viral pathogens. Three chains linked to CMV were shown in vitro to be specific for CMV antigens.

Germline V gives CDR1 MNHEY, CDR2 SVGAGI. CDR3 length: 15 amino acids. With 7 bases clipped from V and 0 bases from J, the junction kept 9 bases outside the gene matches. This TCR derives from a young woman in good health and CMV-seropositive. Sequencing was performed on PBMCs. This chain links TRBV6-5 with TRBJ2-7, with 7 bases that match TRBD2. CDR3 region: CASTPFAGASYEQYF. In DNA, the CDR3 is TGTGCCAGCACCCCCTTCGCGGGAGCCTCCTACGAGCAGTACTTC.